The 30 T cell receptor beta chains in this list originate from one sample, sequenced in a study of cytomegalovirus exposure and HLA in healthy donors. Primers: 60 Vbeta forward and 13 Jbeta reverse. Some clones are missing from TCRdb's copy, which holds only in-frame ones; the method was immunoSEQ multiplex PCR. Of about 130,000 clones listed, roughly 70% are singletons. The sample comprised PBMCs. Receptors were obtained from a woman aged 55-69 years in good health and CMV-seropositive.

The V and J genes are TRBV5-1 and TRBJ2-2; TRBD2 matches 13 bases. Germline V gene sequence: CDR1 SGHRS, CDR2 YFSETQ. This CDR3 is 16 amino acids long. The V gene end was trimmed by 2 bases and the J gene end by 5 bases; junction bases not matched to a gene: 3. For the CDR3, the DNA is TGCGCCAGCAGCTTAACTAGCGGGAGGGGAACCGGGGAGCTGTTTTTT. Amino acids: CASSLTSGRGTGELFF.

This clone showed up just a few times. The chain combines TRBV23-1 with TRBJ1-2, with a weak D call TRBD1 (5 bases). TRBV23-1 is an ORF; its function is uncertain. The CDR3 is 17 residues long. V was clipped by 0 bases and J by 4 bases, with 18 bases between them. In DNA form, the CDR3 reads TGCGCCAGCAGTCAATCTGGGGCTGAAGTAATCGTCTATGGCTACACCTTC. Protein: CASSQSGAEVIVYGYTF.

The V and J genes are TRBV5-4 and TRBJ1-1; possible D gene TRBD1, 5 bases. Germline CDR1 reads SGHNT; CDR2 reads YYREEE (reference sequence). This CDR3 is 15 amino acids long. V was pared by 0 bases and J by 3 bases, with 12 bases between. This CDR3 reads CASSLARGRDTEAFF. CDR3 in DNA: TGTGCCAGCAGCTTGGCAAGGGGCCGCGACACTGAAGCTTTCTTT.

This chain links TRBV6-5 with TRBJ2-1; 9 nucleotides align to TRBD1. This CDR3 is built from 15 residues. The trim removed 7 bases at V and 2 bases at J, leaving 6 bases unmatched. CDR1 and CDR2 (germline): MNHEY, SVGAGI. CDR3 DNA: TGTGCCAGCACCCTGGACAGGGGAACCTACAATGAGCAGTTCTTC. Protein sequence: CASTLDRGTYNEQFF.

This clone was counted once. The CDR3 loop reads CASKRDSTDTQYF. The CDR3 DNA reads TGTGCCAGCAAACGAGATAGCACAGATACGCAGTATTTT. The rearrangement uses TRBV2 and TRBJ2-3, with D unclear. Germline assignment: CDR1 SNHLY and CDR2 FYNNEI. V shed 7 bases and J shed 0 bases, with 8 bases lying between them. The CDR3 loop spans 13 amino acids.

This chain uses TRBV5-1 with TRBJ1-4; tentatively, D is TRBD1 (6 bases). The CDR3 extends over 15 amino acids. V lost 0 bases, J lost 3 bases, and 9 bases lay in between. The germline CDR1 and CDR2 sequences are SGHRS and YFSETQ. Here the CDR3 reads CASSLEQGPNEKLFF. In nucleotides, the CDR3 is TGCGCCAGCAGCTTGGAACAGGGCCCTAATGAAAAACTGTTTTTT.

This chain links TRBV28 with TRBJ2-5; 7 bases agree with TRBD2. Germline loops: CDR1 MDHEN, CDR2 SYDVKM. This CDR3 spans 15 amino acids. J lost 2 bases, V lost 5 bases, and 8 bases had no gene match. The CDR3 sequence is CASSPRGGGQETQYF. The CDR3 DNA is TGTGCCAGCAGTCCCCGCGGGGGAGGGCAAGAGACCCAGTACTTC.

The gene calls are TRBV6-6 and TRBJ2-3, with 9 bases fitting TRBD1. The CDR3 has 16 amino acids. Germline CDR1 and CDR2: MNHNY and SVGAGI (reference sequence). V lost 7 bases and J lost 2; bases outside the gene matches: 10. The CDR3 nucleotides read TGTGCCAGCAATCACAGGGGGCGCGAGGACACAGATACGCAGTATTTT. It specifies CASNHRGREDTDTQYF.

The chain is built from TRBV7-8 and TRBJ2-1, with TRBD2 matching 11 bases. The CDR3 is 15 residues long. Germline V gene data show CDR1 as SGHVS and CDR2 as FQNEAQ. The J segment lost 10 bases and the V segment lost 5 bases, leaving 10 bases of the junction unmatched. The CDR3 sequence: CASSPSGTSGPEQFF. DNA of the CDR3: TGTGCCAGCAGCCCGTCCGGGACTAGCGGCCCGGAGCAGTTCTTC.

The rearrangement uses TRBV5-1 and TRBJ2-1; TRBD2 aligns across 9 bases. Germline CDR1 SGHRS, CDR2 YFSETQ. Trimming took 0 bases from V and 4 from J; bases not matched to a gene: 14. The CDR3 contains 19 residues. The CDR3: CASSLGGLAGNGFYNEQFF. CDR3 DNA: TGCGCCAGCAGCTTGGGAGGGCTAGCGGGAAATGGCTTTTACAATGAGCAGTTCTTC.

There are a few counts of this clone. The chain couples TRBV7-9 to TRBJ1-2; D is uncertain. Germline V gives CDR1 SEHNR, CDR2 FQNEAQ (reference sequence). V lost 1 base and J lost 4, with 16 bases in between. The CDR3 consists of 16 residues. The CDR3: CASSLGEAGIGYGYTF. CDR3 coding DNA: TGTGCCAGCAGCTTAGGGGAGGCAGGTATTGGCTATGGCTACACCTTC.

This clone was picked up a small number of times. The CDR3 DNA sequence: TGTGCCAGCAGCTTAGGTGGGGGGGGGCCGGTCGATGGCTACACCTTC. Protein: CASSLGGGGPVDGYTF. The V gene is TRBV13, the J gene TRBJ1-2, with a tentative D call TRBD1 (6 bases). This CDR3 spans 16 amino acids. V lost 0 bases and J lost 6, with 17 bases in between. CDR1 is PRHDT, CDR2 FYEKMQ, per germline (reference sequence).

V usage is TRBV19 and J usage is TRBJ1-1, with a possible D match to TRBD1 (5 bases). The CDR3 contains 11 residues. Trimming shortened V by 6 bases and J by 6 bases, and 8 bases separated the two germline ends. Germline V gene lookup returns CDR1 LNHDA and CDR2 SQIVND (reference sequence). CDR3 loop: CASRLTAEAFF. The CDR3 DNA sequence: TGTGCCAGTAGGTTGACAGCTGAAGCTTTCTTT.

The chain combines TRBV18 with TRBJ1-5; 12 nucleotides line up with TRBD1. Looked up from germline, CDR1 is KGHSH and CDR2 is LQKENI. V lost 1 base and J lost 3; bases outside the gene matches: 4. The CDR3 runs to 17 residues. CDR3: CASSPRDRGRNNQPQHF. The CDR3, as DNA: TGTGCCAGCTCACCACGGGACAGGGGGCGGAACAATCAGCCCCAGCATTTT. Using reference TRBV18 and TRBJ1-5 for the parts outside the CDR3, the full variable domain is NAGVMQNPRHLVRRRGQEARLRCSPMKGHSHVYWYRQLPEEGLKFMVYLQKENIIDESGMPKERFSAEFPKEGPSILRIQQVVRGDSAAYFCASSPRDRGRNNQPQHFGDGTRLSIL.

The gene calls are TRBV2 and TRBJ2-2; tentatively, D is TRBD2 (7 bases). V lost 7 bases to trimming and J lost 3 bases, with 21 bases between them. Germline values: CDR1 SNHLY, CDR2 FYNNEI. There are 17 residues in the CDR3. The CDR3 sequence is CASTTPLGRGDTGELFF. CDR3 sequence (DNA): TGTGCCAGCACCACACCTTTGGGGAGGGGGGACACCGGGGAGCTGTTTTTT.

This chain connects TRBV28 to TRBJ1-2, with 7 bases aligning to TRBD1. Germline CDR1 reads MDHEN; CDR2 reads SYDVKM. The CDR3 is made up of 15 amino acids. After removal of 5 bases from V and 4 bases from J, the junction contained 10 bases not matched to a gene. CDR3 region: CASSPPQGGIYGYTF. In nucleotides, the CDR3 is TGTGCCAGCAGTCCCCCGCAAGGGGGCATCTATGGCTACACCTTC.

Here the CDR3 reads CASSPGSSSKQYF. CDR3 nucleotide sequence: TGTGCCAGCTCACCAGGGAGTTCGTCGAAGCAGTACTTC. The chain links TRBV18 to TRBJ2-7; a possible D gene is TRBD2 (5 bases). Looked up from germline, CDR1 is KGHSH and CDR2 is LQKENI. The CDR3 covers 13 residues. Between the trimmed V and J ends, which lost 2 bases and 8 bases, there was a span of 13 bases. The whole variable domain, remainder taken from reference TRBV18 and TRBJ2-7, is NAGVMQNPRHLVRRRGQEARLRCSPMKGHSHVYWYRQLPEEGLKFMVYLQKENIIDESGMPKERFSAEFPKEGPSILRIQQVVRGDSAAYFCASSPGSSSKQYFGPGTRLTVT.

Only a few counts were recorded for this clone. The chain has TRBV9 and TRBJ1-3; 11 bases are a match to TRBD1. Germline V gives CDR1 SGDLS, CDR2 YYNGEE. Trimming cost V 9 bases and J 3 bases; bases outside gene matches: 5. This CDR3 comprises 14 residues. The CDR3 spells CATGQGAGGNTIYF. The CDR3 DNA sequence: TGTGCCACCGGACAGGGGGCAGGTGGAAACACCATATATTTT.

Of note for this clone: At one boundary the junction diverges from the germline segment, which might be a read error. The same CDR3 arises from other DNA sequences in this sample as well. The rearrangement uses TRBV7-9 and TRBJ1-1; no clear D. This CDR3 has 12 amino acids. The germline gives CDR1 SEHNR, CDR2 FQNEAQ (reference sequence). The CDR3 DNA sequence: TGTTCCAGCAGCCCCCGGGGCACTGAAGCTTTCTTT. Encoded protein: CSSSPRGTEAFF.

The chain carries TRBV5-1 and TRBJ2-2; possibly TRBD2 for D (5 bases). The V and J ends lost 0 bases and 2 bases respectively, with 14 bases between them. This CDR3 is built from 17 residues. Germline CDR1 SGHRS, CDR2 YFSETQ. CDR3 region: CASSLASGFLNTGELFF. The CDR3 bases are TGCGCCAGCAGCTTGGCAAGCGGTTTTTTAAACACCGGGGAGCTGTTTTTT.

The chain combines TRBV5-1 with TRBJ2-1, with D perhaps TRBD2 (6 bases). The CDR3 has 15 amino acids. V lost 0 bases to trimming and J lost 6 bases, with 13 bases between them. The germline gives CDR1 SGHRS, CDR2 YFSETQ. This CDR3 is CASSLDPGTLNEQFF. The CDR3 DNA reads TGCGCCAGCAGCTTGGATCCGGGGACTCTCAATGAGCAGTTCTTC.

This chain joins TRBV19 and TRBJ2-1; TRBD2 matches 10 bases. Losses at the gene ends were 6 bases for V and 7 bases for J; bases not matched to a gene: 12. This CDR3 has 16 amino acids. The germline V gene encodes CDR1 LNHDA and CDR2 SQIVND (reference sequence). CDR3: CASRMSGLAVRNEQFF. Written as DNA, the CDR3 is TGTGCCAGTAGAATGAGTGGACTAGCGGTTAGAAATGAGCAGTTCTTC. Full variable domain (remainder filled in from reference TRBV19 and TRBJ2-1): DGGITQSPKYLFRKEGQNVTLSCEQNLNHDAMYWYRQDPGQGLRLIYYSQIVNDFQKGDIAEGYSVSREKKESFPLTVTSAQKNPTAFYLCASRMSGLAVRNEQFFGPGTRLTVL.

This clone was observed a few times. V gene TRBV2 combines with J gene TRBJ1-2, with D hard to call. This CDR3 spans 14 amino acids. Germline-derived CDR1 and CDR2 are SNHLY and FYNNEI. V lost 0 bases and J 5 bases, leaving 10 bases between the germline ends. CDR3 sequence reads: CASSEARARYGYTF. The CDR3 DNA is TGTGCCAGCAGTGAAGCGCGGGCTCGGTATGGCTACACCTTC.

J is TRBJ2-3 and V is TRBV28; TRBD2 agrees at 7 bases. This CDR3 has 18 amino acids. Per the germline V gene, CDR1 is MDHEN and CDR2 is SYDVKM. V lost 8 bases, J lost 1 base, and 18 bases stayed unmatched. CDR3 in DNA: TGTGCCAGCCATGACCGGGACTATCCATCTGCAGGCACAGATACGCAGTATTTT. Its translation is CASHDRDYPSAGTDTQYF.

The chain links TRBV28 to TRBJ2-7; the match to TRBD2 covers 9 bases. Germline CDR1 MDHEN, CDR2 SYDVKM. Trimming cost V 6 bases and J 6 bases; bases outside gene matches: 6. This CDR3 spans 13 amino acids. The CDR3 DNA follows: TGTGCCAGCAGGGCGGGGGGGGCTGGCGAGCAGTACTTC. This codes for CASRAGGAGEQYF.

The CDR3 region is CASSPPNGRENTEAFF. DNA for the CDR3: TGTGCCAGCTCACCACCGAACGGGAGGGAGAACACTGAAGCTTTCTTT. The genes are TRBV18 and TRBJ1-1; D unresolved. Germline-derived CDR1 and CDR2 are KGHSH and LQKENI. The length of the CDR3 is 16 residues. V lost 0 bases and J 1 base, leaving 12 bases between the germline ends. The full variable domain, rest sourced from reference TRBV18 and TRBJ1-1, is NAGVMQNPRHLVRRRGQEARLRCSPMKGHSHVYWYRQLPEEGLKFMVYLQKENIIDESGMPKERFSAEFPKEGPSILRIQQVVRGDSAAYFCASSPPNGRENTEAFFGQGTRLTVV.

This clone is labeled medium-sized. The chain uses TRBV6-1 and TRBJ2-7, with 9 bases lining up with TRBD2. CDR1 and CDR2 (germline): MNHNS, SASEGT. V shed 5 bases and J 3 bases; nucleotides not matched to a gene: 8. There are 15 residues in the CDR3. The CDR3 here is CASSFSGRNSYEQYF. The CDR3 DNA is TGTGCCAGCAGTTTTAGCGGGAGAAACAGCTACGAGCAGTACTTC.

J is TRBJ1-2 and V is TRBV30, with a tentative D call TRBD1 (6 bases). With 3 bases removed from V and 0 bases from J, the gap between germline ends came to 11 bases. The CDR3 has 14 residues. Germline V gives CDR1 GTSNPN, CDR2 SVGIG (reference sequence). CDR3 in DNA: TGTGCCTGGAGCCTCGACAGGACTAACTATGGCTACACCTTC. Its protein product is CAWSLDRTNYGYTF.

This chain uses TRBV29-1 with TRBJ2-3, with 12 bases matching TRBD1. Germline loops: CDR1 SQVTM, CDR2 ANQGSEA. The CDR3 length is 14 residues. V shed 7 bases, J shed 2 bases, and the junction held 4 bases outside the gene matches. DNA of the CDR3: TGCAGCGCCGGGACAGGGGGCGCCACAGATACGCAGTATTTT. Its translation: CSAGTGGATDTQYF.

The chain joins TRBV21-1 to TRBJ2-5; TRBD2 is taken as the D call from the table, unchecked against the DNA. TRBV21-1 is termed a pseudogene. CDR3 length: 14 residues. The CDR3: CASIQHGPRETQYF. The CDR3 DNA reads TGTGCCAGCATTCAACATGGCCCGAGGGAGACCCAGTACTTC.